This TCR beta chain was retrieved from a study of blood T cell repertoires in COVID-19. Only in-frame clones appear in the TCRdb table, and some are missing; sequencing was by immunoSEQ multiplex PCR. The sample has roughly 150,000 clones, more than 80% seen once. The CDR3 is made up of 14 amino acids. The germline gives CDR1 SGHRS, CDR2 YFSETQ. Trimming removed 0 bases at V and 1 base at J, with 7 bases between. The source material was peripheral blood. The J gene is TRBJ1-1, the V gene TRBV5-1; D gene uncertain. The receptor comes from a woman aged 55-69 years with active COVID-19. Here the CDR3 DNA reads TGCGCCAGCAGCTTGGCCGGGGAGAACACTGAAGCTTTCTTT. This codes for CASSLAGENTEAFF.